The 2 T cell receptor beta chains reported below all come from one sample, sequenced in a study of blood T cell repertoires in COVID-19. Profiling relied on immunoSEQ multiplex PCR, and the TCRdb table lists in-frame clones only, not all of them. This repertoire shows hundreds of thousands of clones, 87% found once; its top ten account for roughly 1.9%. Sample: PBMCs or T cells enriched from blood (not recorded which). The receptors originated from a man between 40 and 49 years old in a cohort exposed to, infected with or recovered from COVID-19 (not recorded which).

The chain employs TRBV30 and TRBJ1-5, with no clear D. The CDR3 totals 13 residues. Germline CDR1 and CDR2: GTSNPN and SVGIG (reference sequence). V was cut by 5 bases and J by 0 bases, with 8 bases left in between. CDR3: CAWGRDSNQPQHF. Written as DNA, the CDR3 is TGTGCCTGGGGACGGGATAGCAATCAGCCCCAGCATTTT.

The chain is built from TRBV5-1 and TRBJ2-1; TRBD2 matches at 12 bases. The V and J ends lost 6 bases and 9 bases, in that order; junction bases with no gene match: 13. Germline CDR1 is SGHRS and CDR2 is YFSETQ. The CDR3 runs 16 residues. The CDR3 bases are TGCGCCAGCACCGGACTAGCGGGGACCTCCTCCTTTGAGCAGTTCTTC. Protein product: CASTGLAGTSSFEQFF.